The present T cell receptor (beta chain) was sequenced within a study of post-analysis software for immune sequencing data. Study-wide findings and caveats: Patients used roughly five TRBV segments, including TRBV5-6, TRBV5-1 and TRBV20-1, more often than controls.

V was trimmed by 0 bases and J by 8 bases, leaving 13 bases between them. Looked up from germline, CDR1 is LGHNA and CDR2 is YSLEER. The CDR3 covers 14 residues. The library was made from cDNA and included unique molecular identifiers. TCRdb fed the PCR reads into MiXCR, producing one record per CDR3 protein. In the table there are roughly 730,000 distinct CDR3 sequences, 30% of which are singletons. This clonotype has more than one count but fewer than ten. Antigen: not known. Sequences were obtained from blood. The TCR comes from a girl between 10 and 17 years old with multiple sclerosis. This sequence joins TRBV4-3 and TRBJ1-2, with D perhaps matching TRBD1 (5 bases). The CDR3 DNA reads TGCGCCAGCAGCCAAGAGAAAGGGGCAAAAGGCTACACCTTC. Its translation is CASSQEKGAKGYTF.